These 16 T cell receptor beta chains share one sample of origin, sequenced in a study of persistence of HIV-infected CD4 T cells. Cells were stimulated nonspecifically with anti-CD3/anti-CD28 magnetic beads. Sorting selected CD4+ T cells upregulating both CD40 ligand and CD69. The immunoSEQ assay was version 4, run in survey mode. Sequencing was performed with immunoSEQ multiplex PCR; in TCRdb, only in-frame clones are kept and a portion is missing. The table includes 35,000 to 55,000 clones, around 90% detected once. Their specific antigens are unknown. This sample comprised CD4+ T cells sorted from PBMCs after roughly 17-hour stimulation, obtained from a patient who received antiretroviral therapy. The receptor set was obtained from an adult man with HIV who was CMV-seropositive.

This clone was detected only once. J is TRBJ2-2 and V is TRBV3-1 (or the pseudogene TRBV3-2); D could derive from TRBD1 or TRBD2 (5 bases each). Germline CDR1 reads LGHDT; CDR2 reads YNNKEL (reference sequence). The CDR3 loop spans 15 amino acids. Trimming stripped 3 bases from V and 7 bases from J, with 15 bases between. For the CDR3, the DNA is TGTGCCAGCAGCCAGGGACCTCAAGGAGTCGGGGAGCTGTTTTTT. Residues: CASSQGPQGVGELFF.

V usage is TRBV4-1 and J usage is TRBJ1-1; D gene ambiguous. Germline-derived CDR1 and CDR2 are MGHRA and YSYEKL. The CDR3 runs to 15 residues. Trimming removed 3 bases from V and 1 base from J, with 12 bases in between. The CDR3 loop is CASSQAIQENTEAFF. Written as DNA, the CDR3 is TGCGCCAGCAGCCAGGCTATTCAGGAGAACACTGAAGCTTTCTTT.

This chain joins TRBV7-6 and TRBJ2-7, with a tentative D call TRBD2 (6 bases). V gave up 1 base and J gave up 3 bases, with 10 bases separating them. Germline CDR1 reads SGHVS; CDR2 reads FNYEAQ. This CDR3 is 14 amino acids long. As DNA, the CDR3 is TGTGCCAGCAGCTTAGGACTAGATGGCTACGAGCAGTACTTC. Its protein product is CASSLGLDGYEQYF.

The chain links TRBV5-1 to TRBJ1-1, with 7 bases matching TRBD1. The CDR3 is 16 residues long. The germline V gene encodes CDR1 SGHRS and CDR2 YFSETQ. V shed 4 bases, J shed 1 base, and the junction held 10 bases outside the gene matches. The CDR3 DNA sequence: TGCGCCAGCAGCCAGGGACAGTTTTCTCCGAACACTGAAGCTTTCTTT. Translation: CASSQGQFSPNTEAFF.

The chain recombines TRBV3-1 (or the pseudogene TRBV3-2) with TRBJ2-3; 15 bases are shared with TRBD2. Germline-derived CDR1 and CDR2 are LGHDT and YNNKEL (reference sequence). The CDR3 spans 18 residues. The V gene end was trimmed by 4 bases and the J gene end by 4 bases; junction bases not matched to a gene: 9. DNA of the CDR3: TGTGCCAGCAGCCGATGGACTAGCGGGGGGGCCGTGCCAGATACGCAGTATTTT. It codes for CASSRWTSGGAVPDTQYF.

The CDR3 region is CASSPGQPPYEGYTF. The CDR3, as DNA: TGCGCCAGCAGCCCTGGACAGCCTCCTTATGAAGGCTACACCTTC. The chain couples TRBV5-1 to TRBJ1-2, with D possibly matching TRBD1 (6 bases). CDR3 size: 15 residues. V lost 4 bases, J lost 8 bases, and 21 bases lay in between. The germline gives CDR1 SGHRS, CDR2 YFSETQ.

The genes are TRBV27 and TRBJ2-7; D uncertain. The CDR3 totals 13 residues. Trimming took 7 bases from V and 0 from J, leaving 10 bases between them. Per the germline V gene, CDR1 is MNHEY and CDR2 is SMNVEV (reference sequence). DNA for the CDR3: TGTGCCAGCAAGTTCCATCACTCCTACGAGCAGTACTTC. This encodes CASKFHHSYEQYF.

The CDR3 reads CASSISSSGGAYNEQFF. The CDR3 DNA sequence: TGTGCCAGTAGTATTAGTTCGAGCGGGGGGGCTTACAATGAGCAGTTCTTC. The chain carries TRBV19 and TRBJ2-1, with 10 nucleotides matching TRBD2. Germline V gene data show CDR1 as LNHDA and CDR2 as SQIVND (reference sequence). The CDR3 has 17 residues. V shed 3 bases, J shed 4 bases, and the junction held 9 bases outside the gene matches.

J is TRBJ1-3 and V is TRBV27; 7 bases are a match to TRBD1. This CDR3 comprises 15 residues. With 2 bases clipped from V and 2 bases from J, the junction kept 3 bases outside the gene matches. Per the germline V gene, CDR1 is MNHEY and CDR2 is SMNVEV (reference sequence). The CDR3 region has the DNA TGTGCCAGCAGTTTAAGAGGACAGGCTGGAAACACCATATATTTT. It codes for CASSLRGQAGNTIYF.

This chain joins TRBV18 and TRBJ1-6, with D perhaps matching TRBD1 (5 bases). Germline CDR1 is KGHSH and CDR2 is LQKENI. The V end was cut by 4 bases, the J end by 7 bases, with 17 bases between. The CDR3 contains 16 residues. This chain's CDR3 is CASSRGMADGNSPLHF. The CDR3 nucleotides are TGTGCCAGCTCACGGGGGATGGCGGACGGGAATTCACCCCTCCACTTT.

The chain is built from TRBV11-2 and TRBJ2-7; possibly TRBD2 for D (7 bases). The V gene's germline CDR1 is SGHAT and CDR2 FQNNGV. Trimming left V 4 bases short and J 7 bases short, with 17 bases between. The CDR3 is 14 residues long. The DNA for the CDR3 is TGTGCCAGCAGCTCGGTTGGGGGGGCCTGGGAGCAGTACTTC. Translating gives CASSSVGGAWEQYF.

This sequence joins TRBV2 and TRBJ2-3, with a weak D call TRBD2 (6 bases). Looked up from germline, CDR1 is SNHLY and CDR2 is FYNNEI. The CDR3 totals 15 residues. Trimming took off 3 bases at V and 6 bases at J, with 16 bases between the two ends. CDR3 sequence: CASSDRIGGRDTQYF. CDR3 sequence (DNA): TGTGCCAGCAGTGACCGAATCGGGGGAAGGGATACGCAGTATTTT.

V is TRBV5-6 and J is TRBJ1-3; TRBD1 aligns across 7 bases. The CDR3 length is 14 residues. From germline, CDR1 is SGHDT and CDR2 YYEEEE. The V gene end was trimmed by 5 bases and the J gene end by 4 bases; junction bases not matched to a gene: 6. The DNA for the CDR3 is TGTGCCAGCAGTCGACAGGGAGGAGGAAACACCATATATTTT. Translating it yields CASSRQGGGNTIYF.

The J gene is TRBJ1-1, the V gene TRBV27, with D perhaps matching TRBD1 (5 bases). Germline CDR1 is MNHEY and CDR2 is SMNVEV (reference sequence). V lost 3 bases to trimming and J lost 1 base, with 9 bases between them. The CDR3 is 14 residues long. The CDR3 sequence is CASSFSGWNTEAFF. CDR3 sequence (DNA): TGTGCCAGCAGTTTTTCAGGGTGGAACACTGAAGCTTTCTTT.

The chain couples TRBV28 to TRBJ2-3; 7 nucleotides align to TRBD2. Germline V gene sequence: CDR1 MDHEN, CDR2 SYDVKM. J gave up 2 bases and V 0 bases, and 14 bases lay outside the gene matches. The CDR3 has 19 amino acids. Here the CDR3 reads CASSLWGSGRRFLTDTQYF. In nucleotides, the CDR3 is TGTGCCAGCAGTTTATGGGGTAGCGGGCGCCGCTTCCTCACAGATACGCAGTATTTT.

The sample holds a few counts of this clone. J is TRBJ1-1 and V is TRBV29-1, with D possibly being TRBD1 (6 bases). Trimming shortened V by 3 bases and J by 0 bases, and 17 bases separated the two germline ends. Germline V gene sequence: CDR1 SQVTM, CDR2 ANQGSEA. The CDR3 loop spans 16 amino acids. Written as DNA, the CDR3 is TGCAGCGTTGAGCCCCGGCGAACAGGGATGAACACTGAAGCTTTCTTT. Encoded protein: CSVEPRRTGMNTEAFF.